The T cell receptor (beta chain) under discussion was sequenced for a study of control samples from healthy donors and cancer patients. CDR3 length equals 14 residues. The V gene end was trimmed by 3 bases and the J gene end by 5 bases; junction bases not matched to a gene: 5. The germline V gene encodes CDR1 SGHTS and CDR2 YDEGEE. Produced via immunoSEQ multiplex PCR; TCRdb's table is partial and in-frame only. There are just under 150,000 clones in the sample; more than 90% occur only once, and 3% to 3.5% lies in the top ten. The sequenced sample consisted of blood. This TCR came from a man aged 30 to 45 in good health. V is TRBV5-8 and J is TRBJ2-3; TRBD1 aligns across 8 bases. The CDR3 region is CASSSDRGGDTQYF. CDR3 nucleotides: TGTGCCAGCAGCTCCGACAGGGGAGGAGATACGCAGTATTTT.